The rows below give T cell receptor beta chains drawn from one sample of a study of T cell changes during pregnancy in multiple sclerosis. Generated by immunoSEQ multiplex PCR, the TCRdb table keeps only in-frame clones and is missing some. The sample shows 30,000 to 40,000 clones, 85% to 95% of them seen only once. Specimen: CD8+ T cells from peripheral blood mononuclear cells, collected in the third trimester of pregnancy. The receptors derive from a female donor with multiple sclerosis, enrolled in a pregnancy study. Each CDR3 is given with its conserved first and last residue. D genes are given only for firm matches. Only some rows state a clone size, as once, few, many or a class for expanded clones.

clone_size j_call v_call d_call cdr3_nt cdr3_aa
NA TRBJ1-2 TRBV6-6 NA TGTGCCAGCAGTTCTCCGGGACAAATTAACTATGGCTACACCTTC CASSSPGQINYGYTF
NA TRBJ2-7 TRBV4-1 NA TGCGCCAGCAGCCACCTACGGGGCGAGCAGTACTTC CASSHLRGEQYF
NA TRBJ1-1 TRBV4-1 NA TGCGCCAGCAGCCTCATGGAGGGTAGGACTGAAGCTTTCTTT CASSLMEGRTEAFF
NA TRBJ1-2 TRBV30 TRBD1 TGTGCCTGGAGCGAGACAGGGGGCTATGATGGCTACACCTTC CAWSETGGYDGYTF
NA TRBJ2-7 TRBV5-4 TRBD2 TGTGCCAGCAGCCCTAGCTTAGCGGGGGGTACCTACGAGCAGTACTTC CASSPSLAGGTYEQYF
NA TRBJ1-2 TRBV5-5 NA TGTGCCAGCAGCTTAGGTCTCGGAGGGGAGCACACCTTC CASSLGLGGEHTF
NA TRBJ2-2 TRBV5-5 NA TGTGCCAGCAGCCAGAACACCGGGGAGCTGTTTTTT CASSQNTGELFF
NA TRBJ1-5 TRBV6-5 NA TGTGCCAGCAGGCCGCAGGGGTCCAGCAATCAGCCCCAGCATTTT CASRPQGSSNQPQHF
once TRBJ2-3 TRBV5-1 TRBD1 TGCGCCAGCAGCAGGGACAGGGGGATGTCTAGCACAGATACGCAGTATTTT CASSRDRGMSSTDTQYF
NA TRBJ1-2 TRBV30 NA TGTGCCTGGAGTGAGGAGTTTGGCTACACCTTC CAWSEEFGYTF
NA TRBJ1-2 TRBV29-1 TRBD1 TGCAGCGTCGACGGGACAGCCTATGGCTACACCTTC CSVDGTAYGYTF
NA TRBJ1-4 TRBV10-3 NA TGTGCCATCAGTGAGCCCATGGACAGCGCTAATGAAAAACTGTTTTTT CAISEPMDSANEKLFF